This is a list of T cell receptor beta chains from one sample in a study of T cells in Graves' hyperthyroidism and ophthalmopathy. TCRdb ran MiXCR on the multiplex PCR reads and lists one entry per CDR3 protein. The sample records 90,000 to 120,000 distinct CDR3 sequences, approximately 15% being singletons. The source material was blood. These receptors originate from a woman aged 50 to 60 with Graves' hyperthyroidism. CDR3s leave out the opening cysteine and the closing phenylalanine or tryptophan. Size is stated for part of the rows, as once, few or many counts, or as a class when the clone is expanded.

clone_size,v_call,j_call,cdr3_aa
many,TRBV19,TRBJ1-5,ASSMVPNNQPQH
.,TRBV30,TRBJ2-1,AWSVLRGGNEQF
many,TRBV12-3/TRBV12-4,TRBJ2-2,ASSSGQNTGELF
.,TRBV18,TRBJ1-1,ASSPQKGMSTEAF
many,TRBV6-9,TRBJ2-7,ASPSVRQGVIYEQY
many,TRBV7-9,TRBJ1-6,ASSLTGGLSPLH
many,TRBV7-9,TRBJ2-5,ASSLASHQETQY
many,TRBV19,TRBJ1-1,ASSSLGQGGTEAF
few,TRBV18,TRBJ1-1,ASSAGTGVRTEAF
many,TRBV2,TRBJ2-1,ASSEMSNEQF
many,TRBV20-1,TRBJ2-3,SARDRADTQY
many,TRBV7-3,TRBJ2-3,ASSLMGTSGSSTDTQY
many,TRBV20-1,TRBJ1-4,SAPTGGDREKLF
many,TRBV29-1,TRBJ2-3,SVQEGADTQY
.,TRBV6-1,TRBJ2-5,ASSRWGGNQETQY
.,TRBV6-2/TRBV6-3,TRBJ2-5,ASSYGPGRGEETQY